This T cell receptor (beta chain) is from a study of cytomegalovirus exposure and HLA in healthy donors. General study findings and limits: For presence/absence analyses, sequencing depth was assumed to be roughly uniform across donors. By HLA locus, TCR association rates varied in a later analysis, with DRB1 showing the most and HLA-C the fewest.

Note on this clone: The antigen is undetermined.

With 60 Vbeta and 13 Jbeta primers, the PCR was carried out. Method: immunoSEQ multiplex PCR; TCRdb's copy keeps in-frame clones and lacks some. Here the sample spans roughly 220,000 clones, more than 65% being singletons. Sequencing input: PBMCs. The receptor comes from a woman aged 25 to 39 in good health and CMV-seronegative.

In DNA, the CDR3 is TGTGCCAGCAGCTTACCCAAGATCGGGGGGGCCCCAGATACGCAGTATTTT. Protein: CASSLPKIGGAPDTQYF. The V and J genes are TRBV7-6 and TRBJ2-3; 8 bases are a match to TRBD2. This CDR3 is built from 17 residues. V shed 2 bases, J shed 4 bases, and the junction held 11 bases outside the gene matches. Germline V CDR1 and CDR2: SGHVS, FNYEAQ. The whole variable domain, filled in from reference TRBV7-6 and TRBJ2-3, reads GAGVSQSPRYKVTKRGQDVALRCDPISGHVSLYWYRQALGQGPEFLTYFNYEAQQDKSGLPNDRFSAERPEGSISTLTIQRTEQRDSAMYRCASSLPKIGGAPDTQYFGPGTRLTVL.